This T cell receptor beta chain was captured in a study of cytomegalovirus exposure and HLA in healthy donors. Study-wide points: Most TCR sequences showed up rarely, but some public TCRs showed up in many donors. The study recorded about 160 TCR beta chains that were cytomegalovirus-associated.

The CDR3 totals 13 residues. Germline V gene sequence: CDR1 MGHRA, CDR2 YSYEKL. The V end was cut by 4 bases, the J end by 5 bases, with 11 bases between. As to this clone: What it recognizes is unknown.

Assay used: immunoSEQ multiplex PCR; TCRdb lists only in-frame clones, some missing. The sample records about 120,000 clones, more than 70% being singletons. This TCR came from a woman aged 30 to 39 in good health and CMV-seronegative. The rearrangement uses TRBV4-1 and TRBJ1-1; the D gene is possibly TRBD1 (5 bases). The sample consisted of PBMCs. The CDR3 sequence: CASSRKGVTEAFF. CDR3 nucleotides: TGCGCCAGCAGCCGGAAAGGGGTGACTGAAGCTTTCTTT.